The clone carrying this T cell receptor beta chain was counted a few times. A read error may be the cause here, since a much bigger clone is one base away. The source of the sample is a study of CD8+ T cells in alopecia areata. In the study overall: Tofacitinib ran 6 to 18 months, followed by 6 months off drug.

Once RNA had been extracted, it was reverse transcribed into cDNA to act as the sequencing template. Sequencing used immunoSEQ multiplex PCR; TCRdb keeps in-frame clones, though not all of them. This repertoire shows some 130,000 clones, around 60% found once; its top ten account for under 8%. The CDR3 sequence is 11 residues long. Germline CDR1 is MGHRA and CDR2 is YSYEKL. V was shortened by 4 bases and J by 6 bases, with 5 bases between the two germline ends. The sequence was collected from a human donor with alopecia areata. This chain uses TRBV4-1 with TRBJ2-3; D remains ambiguous. Sequenced material: CD4+ T cells sorted from blood, taken at week 0. CDR3 DNA: TGCGCCAGCAGCCCTGGTGATACGCAGTATTTT. Protein product: CASSPGDTQYF.